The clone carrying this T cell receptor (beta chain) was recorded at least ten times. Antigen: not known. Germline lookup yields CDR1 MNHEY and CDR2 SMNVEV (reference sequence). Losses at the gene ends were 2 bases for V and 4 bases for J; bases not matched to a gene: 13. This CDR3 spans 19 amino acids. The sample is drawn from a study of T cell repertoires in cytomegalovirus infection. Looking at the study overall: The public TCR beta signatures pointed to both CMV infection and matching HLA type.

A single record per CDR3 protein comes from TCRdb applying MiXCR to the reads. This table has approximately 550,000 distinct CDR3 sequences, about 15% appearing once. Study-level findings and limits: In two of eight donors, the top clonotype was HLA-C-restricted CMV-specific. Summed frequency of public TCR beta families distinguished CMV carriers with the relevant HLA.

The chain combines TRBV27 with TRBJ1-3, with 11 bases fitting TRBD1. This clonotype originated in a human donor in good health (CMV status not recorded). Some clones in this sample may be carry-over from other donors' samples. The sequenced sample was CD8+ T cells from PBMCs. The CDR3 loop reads CASSLRGPLDRGPGNTIYF. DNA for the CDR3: TGTGCCAGCAGTTTAAGGGGGCCTTTGGACAGGGGGCCGGGAAACACCATATATTTT.